The 23 T cell receptor beta chains below were found in one sample sequenced in a study of T cell changes during pregnancy in multiple sclerosis. Produced via immunoSEQ multiplex PCR; TCRdb's table is partial and in-frame only. The sample shows about 59,000 clones, 90% to 95% of them seen only once. This material consisted of CD8+ T cells from peripheral blood mononuclear cells, taken after pregnancy. These TCRs come from a female donor with multiple sclerosis, enrolled in a pregnancy study.

This rearrangement joins TRBV4-2 to TRBJ2-7; maybe TRBD1 (6 bases). Germline loops: CDR1 LGHNA, CDR2 YNFKEQ. V was shortened by 4 bases and J by 1 base, with 11 bases between the two germline ends. The CDR3 sequence is 14 residues long. CDR3 nucleotides: TGTGCCAGCAGCCCGTCCGGACAGTCCTACGAGCAGTACTTC. Its translation: CASSPSGQSYEQYF.

This sequence joins TRBV19 and TRBJ1-1; TRBD1 matches at 10 bases. Germline V gene data show CDR1 as LNHDA and CDR2 as SQIVND (reference sequence). V shed 5 bases, J shed 3 bases, and the junction held 12 bases outside the gene matches. This CDR3 spans 17 amino acids. DNA for the CDR3: TGTGCCAGTAGTCTCTGGCGGGACAGGGGTCGGGACACTGAAGCTTTCTTT. This sequence encodes CASSLWRDRGRDTEAFF.

The rearrangement links TRBV19 to TRBJ2-7; D might be TRBD1 (5 bases). The CDR3 loop spans 16 amino acids. Germline assignment: CDR1 LNHDA and CDR2 SQIVND (reference sequence). V gave up 1 base and J gave up 3 bases, with 16 bases separating them. The CDR3 region has the DNA TGTGCCAGTAGTATAGTGGGCGATCCAGGGCACTACGAGCAGTACTTC. This gives the protein CASSIVGDPGHYEQYF.

J is TRBJ2-2 and V is TRBV29-1; D remains unclear. There are 11 residues in the CDR3. CDR1 is SQVTM and CDR2 is ANQGSEA in the germline V gene. V was trimmed by 5 bases and J by 8 bases, leaving 9 bases between them. The CDR3: CSVSLRGELFF. The CDR3 DNA reads as TGCAGCGTTTCATTACGGGGGGAGCTGTTTTTT.

The J gene is TRBJ1-4, the V gene TRBV5-1; weak D call: TRBD1 (5 bases). Germline V gene data show CDR1 as SGHRS and CDR2 as YFSETQ. The V end was cut by 2 bases, the J end by 13 bases, with 15 bases between. The CDR3 extends over 13 amino acids. CDR3 bases: TGCGCCAGCAGCTTCACGAGGGCCGGGGGACTGTTTTTT. Amino acid sequence: CASSFTRAGGLFF.

The chain links TRBV5-1 to TRBJ2-1; D is unclear. Germline V gene lookup returns CDR1 SGHRS and CDR2 YFSETQ. V was pared by 0 bases and J by 9 bases, with 10 bases between. The CDR3 runs to 13 residues. CDR3 in DNA: TGCGCCAGCAGCTTGGAGGCTACTACTGAGCAGTTCTTC. This encodes CASSLEATTEQFF.

V usage is TRBV5-1 and J usage is TRBJ2-1; 8 nucleotides align to TRBD2. The CDR3 loop spans 16 amino acids. V was pared by 0 bases and J by 3 bases, with 5 bases of the junction left unmatched. Germline V lookup: CDR1 SGHRS, CDR2 YFSETQ. The CDR3 here is CASSLAAGGNYNEQFF. DNA for the CDR3: TGCGCCAGCAGCTTGGCGGCGGGAGGTAACTACAATGAGCAGTTCTTC.

The V gene is TRBV4-1, the J gene TRBJ2-5, with D perhaps TRBD2 (5 bases). From germline, CDR1 is MGHRA and CDR2 YSYEKL. This CDR3 contains 14 residues. V dropped 3 bases and J dropped 5 bases, with 13 bases sitting between them. CDR3 sequence: CASSHLALLETQYF. As DNA, the CDR3 is TGCGCCAGCAGCCATTTAGCGCTTTTGGAGACCCAGTACTTC.

The chain links TRBV25-1 to TRBJ1-4; D is unresolved. This CDR3 is 16 amino acids long. Trimming stripped 1 base from V and 6 bases from J, with 15 bases between. Germline V gene lookup returns CDR1 MGHDK and CDR2 SYGVNS. The CDR3 here is CASSEWKGRLDEKLFF. The CDR3 nucleotides read TGTGCCAGCAGTGAATGGAAAGGCAGGTTGGATGAAAAACTGTTTTTT.

The chain links TRBV5-6 to TRBJ1-5, with 8 bases fitting TRBD1. Germline V CDR1 and CDR2: SGHDT, YYEEEE. CDR3 length equals 13 residues. Losses at the gene ends were 2 bases for V and 7 bases for J; bases not matched to a gene: 2. The CDR3 DNA reads as TGTGCCAGCAGCTTCGGGACAGGACAGCCCCAGCATTTT. It encodes CASSFGTGQPQHF.

This rearrangement joins TRBV10-2 to TRBJ2-2; TRBD1 agrees at 7 bases. The CDR3 has 14 amino acids. Germline V gives CDR1 WSHSY, CDR2 SAAADI. V dropped 6 bases and J dropped 4; count of bases not matched to a gene: 5. CDR3 sequence: CASRYRGTTGELFF. CDR3 nucleotide sequence: TGCGCCAGCAGATACAGGGGAACCACCGGGGAGCTGTTTTTT.

The chain couples TRBV28 to TRBJ1-5; D unresolved. This CDR3 has 15 amino acids. CDR1 is MDHEN, CDR2 SYDVKM, per germline. V lost 3 bases, J lost 0 bases, and 9 bases lay in between. CDR3 amino acids: CASSFLGISNQPQHF. As DNA, the CDR3 is TGTGCCAGCAGTTTCCTCGGGATTAGCAATCAGCCCCAGCATTTT.

The V call is TRBV4-1, the J call TRBJ2-7, with D uncertain. V lost 0 bases and J 3 bases, leaving 12 bases between the germline ends. Germline V CDR1 and CDR2: MGHRA, YSYEKL. This CDR3 contains 15 residues. CDR3 loop: CASSQDRGTLYEQYF. CDR3 coding DNA: TGCGCCAGCAGCCAAGATCGAGGCACTCTCTACGAGCAGTACTTC.

This chain connects TRBV27 to TRBJ2-3; 7 nucleotides agree with TRBD2. The CDR3 loop spans 15 amino acids. CDR1 MNHEY and CDR2 SMNVEV come from the germline V gene (reference sequence). V dropped 5 bases and J dropped 1; count of bases not matched to a gene: 6. This chain's CDR3 is CASSVSGKGTDTQYF. As DNA, the CDR3 is TGTGCCAGCAGTGTAAGCGGGAAAGGCACAGATACGCAGTATTTT.

The chain joins TRBV5-4 to TRBJ1-2, with TRBD1 matching over 10 bases. CDR3 length equals 17 residues. From germline, CDR1 is SGHNT and CDR2 YYREEE (reference sequence). V was pared by 2 bases and J by 0 bases, with 7 bases of the junction left unmatched. CDR3 loop: CASSLWGQGLANYGYTF. CDR3 bases: TGTGCCAGCAGCTTATGGGGACAGGGGCTTGCTAACTATGGCTACACCTTC. Looking up the rest from reference TRBV5-4 and TRBJ1-2 gives the full variable domain: ETGVTQSPTHLIKTRGQQVTLRCSSQSGHNTVSWYQQALGQGPQFIFQYYREEENGRGNFPPRFSGLQFPNYSSELNVNALELDDSALYLCASSLWGQGLANYGYTFGSGTRLTVV.

This clone was found once. The chain joins TRBV5-4 to TRBJ2-1; 7 bases match TRBD2. CDR3 length: 13 amino acids. CDR1 is SGHNT, CDR2 YYREEE, per germline (reference sequence). Trimming took 7 bases from V and 5 from J; bases not matched to a gene: 6. This CDR3 reads CASGVLADNEQFF. The CDR3 DNA sequence: TGTGCCAGCGGGGTCCTAGCGGACAATGAGCAGTTCTTC.

The chain couples TRBV2 to TRBJ1-2; D perhaps matches TRBD1 (6 bases). Germline loops: CDR1 SNHLY, CDR2 FYNNEI. V shed 2 bases and J shed 5 bases, with 15 bases lying between them. This CDR3 region has 15 residues. The DNA for the CDR3 is TGTGCCAGCAGTGAACTGGGGGCATCTAGGTATGGCTACACCTTC. Translating gives CASSELGASRYGYTF.

The chain joins TRBV30 to TRBJ2-7; tentatively, D is TRBD2 (5 bases). This CDR3 region has 14 residues. V was pared by 2 bases and J by 2 bases, with 13 bases between. Per the germline V gene, CDR1 is GTSNPN and CDR2 is SVGIG (reference sequence). The CDR3 loop reads CAWSIGSGPYEQYF. The CDR3 DNA reads as TGTGCCTGGAGTATCGGAAGCGGCCCCTACGAGCAGTACTTC.

Here the CDR3 reads CASSLDDRGVYGYTF. The CDR3 DNA follows: TGCGCCAGCAGCCTTGACGACAGGGGGGTCTATGGCTACACCTTC. The chain uses TRBV5-1 and TRBJ1-2; 9 bases match TRBD1. The CDR3 has 15 amino acids. With V trimmed by 4 bases and J by 4 bases, 8 bases remained unmatched. Germline CDR1 and CDR2: SGHRS and YFSETQ.

The chain employs TRBV6-1 and TRBJ2-3; 14 bases line up with TRBD2. V gave up 1 base and J gave up 2 bases; unmatched junction bases: 5. Germline V gene lookup returns CDR1 MNHNS and CDR2 SASEGT. This CDR3 spans 18 amino acids. The CDR3 reads CASSEGLAGGPVTDTQYF. The CDR3 DNA reads TGTGCCAGCAGTGAAGGACTAGCGGGAGGGCCGGTCACAGATACGCAGTATTTT.

V and J are TRBV5-4 and TRBJ2-7, with a possible D match to TRBD2 (7 bases). CDR3 length equals 15 residues. CDR1 SGHNT and CDR2 YYREEE come from the germline V gene (reference sequence). V lost 0 bases and J 4 bases, leaving 14 bases between the germline ends. The CDR3 reads CASSLAGGAIYEQYF. The CDR3 nucleotides are TGTGCCAGCAGCTTGGCGGGGGGCGCAATATACGAGCAGTACTTC.

This rearrangement joins TRBV13 to TRBJ2-2; D is perhaps TRBD2 (6 bases). Germline CDR1 is PRHDT and CDR2 is FYEKMQ (reference sequence). This CDR3 is built from 16 residues. The germline V and J ends were trimmed by 5 bases and 3 bases, with 16 bases remaining between them. The CDR3 DNA sequence: TGTGCCAGCAGCCTGAAACTAGCTTGGGACACCGGGGAGCTGTTTTTT. Protein: CASSLKLAWDTGELFF. Full variable domain (remainder filled in from reference TRBV13 and TRBJ2-2): AAGVIQSPRHLIKEKRETATLKCYPIPRHDTVYWYQQGPGQDPQFLISFYEKMQSDKGSIPDRFSAQQFSDYHSELNMSSLELGDSALYFCASSLKLAWDTGELFFGEGSRLTVL.

The rearrangement links TRBV9 to TRBJ2-7; TRBD1 aligns across 8 bases. Germline values: CDR1 SGDLS, CDR2 YYNGEE. There are 14 residues in the CDR3. V gave up 0 bases and J gave up 3 bases; unmatched junction bases: 2. The CDR3, as DNA: TGTGCCAGCAGCGTAGCGACAGGGGACTACGAGCAGTACTTC. The encoded protein is CASSVATGDYEQYF.